This TCR beta chain originates from a study of CD8+ T cells in alopecia areata. From PBMCs, CD4+ and CD8+ T cells were sorted. This clone has more than one count but fewer than ten. The antigen remains unidentified. cDNA serving as the sequencing template came from extracted, reverse transcribed RNA. Sequencing used immunoSEQ multiplex PCR; TCRdb keeps in-frame clones, though not all of them. The sample contains about 120,000 clones, 55% to 65% of which appear only once. Study-level points and caveats: Unlike in mice, where it was clearer, TCR sharing across patients was less clear, possibly HLA-related. Alopecia totalis/universalis scalp especially showed more expanded CD8+ clones than normal scalp. Scalp samples also yield sequences from resident alphabeta T cells of normal skin.

V lost 4 bases and J lost 3, with 12 bases in between. This CDR3 spans 13 amino acids. Germline CDR1 reads GTSNPN; CDR2 reads SVGIG (reference sequence). This chain joins TRBV30 and TRBJ1-2; D remains unclear. Sequenced material: CD4+ T cells sorted from blood. This TCR was recovered from a human donor in good health. DNA of the CDR3: TGTGCCTGGACGAGGAGGCTGCACTATGGCTACACCTTC. Protein product: CAWTRRLHYGYTF.